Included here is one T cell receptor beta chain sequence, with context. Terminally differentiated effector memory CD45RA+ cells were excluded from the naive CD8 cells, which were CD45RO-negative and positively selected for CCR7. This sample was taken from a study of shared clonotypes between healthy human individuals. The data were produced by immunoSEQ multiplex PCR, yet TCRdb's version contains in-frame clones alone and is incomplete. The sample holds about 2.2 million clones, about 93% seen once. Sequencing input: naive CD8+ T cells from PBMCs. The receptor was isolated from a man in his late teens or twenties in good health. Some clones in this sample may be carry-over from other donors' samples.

The CDR3 nucleotides are TGTGCCAGCAGCCTCGGGACATCTAACTATGGCTACACCTTC. Its translation: CASSLGTSNYGYTF. V gene TRBV13 combines with J gene TRBJ1-2; possible D gene TRBD1, 6 bases. This CDR3 contains 14 residues. V was trimmed by 5 bases and J by 0 bases, leaving 10 bases between them. CDR1 PRHDT and CDR2 FYEKMQ come from the germline V gene (reference sequence).